Listed here are 11 T cell receptor beta chains from one sample, sequenced in a study of blood T cell repertoires in COVID-19. Assay used: immunoSEQ multiplex PCR; TCRdb lists only in-frame clones, some missing. This table holds around 200,000 clones, 86% found once. Sequencing input: peripheral blood. These TCRs come from a woman at least 80 years old in a cohort sampled during active or convalescent COVID-19.

This clone showed up just once. The genes are TRBV19 and TRBJ2-1; 7 nucleotides line up with TRBD2. Per germline, CDR1 LNHDA and CDR2 SQIVND (reference sequence). The CDR3 has 17 amino acids. J lost 9 bases, V lost 5 bases, and 19 bases had no gene match. CDR3 sequence (DNA): TGTGCCAGTAGTCCTTGGGGGGGAACGATAGGGTTGGGTGAGCAGTTCTTC. Protein: CASSPWGGTIGLGEQFF.

This clone showed up just once. The genes are TRBV6-5 and TRBJ1-1; TRBD1 might be the D (5 bases). Trimming took off 6 bases at V and 5 bases at J, with 13 bases between the two ends. Germline values: CDR1 MNHEY, CDR2 SVGAGI. The CDR3 is made up of 13 amino acids. The CDR3 DNA is TGTGCCAGCAGGATGACAGCGAGAACTGAAGCTTTCTTT. Protein sequence: CASRMTARTEAFF.

The CDR3 bases are TGTGCCAGTAGTATGAGTGACTGTGAAGCTTTCTTT. Its translation is CASSMSDCEAFF. This chain links TRBV19 with TRBJ1-1; D is unclear. V dropped 3 bases and J dropped 7 bases, with 9 bases sitting between them. CDR3 length: 12 residues. CDR1 and CDR2 (germline): LNHDA, SQIVND (reference sequence).

This chain connects TRBV2 to TRBJ2-4, with D possibly being TRBD1 (5 bases). This CDR3 comprises 13 residues. V dropped 4 bases and J dropped 8 bases, with 12 bases sitting between them. Germline CDR1 is SNHLY and CDR2 is FYNNEI. The CDR3 sequence is CASSVGRGDIQYF. Written as DNA, the CDR3 is TGTGCCAGCAGTGTCGGAAGGGGTGACATTCAGTACTTC. Based on the CDR3 plus reference TRBV2 and TRBJ2-4, the full variable domain is EPEVTQTPSHQVTQMGQEVILRCVPISNHLYFYWYRQILGQKVEFLVSFYNNEISEKSEIFDDQFSVERPDGSNFTLKIRSTKLEDSAMYFCASSVGRGDIQYFGAGTRLSVL.

The rearrangement uses TRBV7-9 and TRBJ1-4; TRBD1 might be the D (5 bases). The CDR3 has 16 amino acids. Trimming cost V 4 bases and J 8 bases, with 20 bases left between them. CDR1 is SEHNR and CDR2 is FQNEAQ in the germline V gene (reference sequence). The CDR3 is CASSYIAGLRVEKLFF. The CDR3 DNA is TGTGCCAGCAGCTACATAGCGGGGCTGCGGGTAGAAAAACTGTTTTTT.

DNA for the CDR3: TGTGCCAGCAGCATTCGGGACAGGGGGTCTACAACTAATGAAAAACTGTTTTTT. This encodes CASSIRDRGSTTNEKLFF. The V gene is TRBV21-1, the J gene TRBJ1-4; TRBD1 was called by the table and not checked on the DNA. TRBV21-1 is a pseudogene. There are 18 residues in the CDR3.

The chain has TRBV20-1 and TRBJ2-2; tentative D call: TRBD1 (6 bases). The CDR3 is 11 amino acids. CDR1 is DFQATT, CDR2 SNEGSKA, per germline (reference sequence). Trimming cost V 5 bases and J 7 bases, with 8 bases left between them. Here the CDR3 reads CSAQGNGELFF. The CDR3 nucleotides read TGCAGTGCTCAGGGGAACGGGGAGCTGTTTTTT.

This chain's CDR3 is CASREREGRSPLHF. CDR3 nucleotides: TGCGCCAGCAGGGAGCGAGAGGGGAGGTCACCCCTCCACTTT. The chain recombines TRBV5-1 with TRBJ1-6, with a tentative D call TRBD1 (5 bases). Germline loops: CDR1 SGHRS, CDR2 YFSETQ. Trimming took 5 bases from V and 10 from J, leaving 16 bases between them. The CDR3 runs 14 residues. The variable domain in full, with the rest retrieved from reference TRBV5-1 and TRBJ1-6, is KAGVTQTPRYLIKTRGQQVTLSCSPISGHRSVSWYQQTPGQGLQFLFEYFSETQRNKGNFPGRFSGRQFSNSRSEMNVSTLELGDSALYLCASREREGRSPLHFGNGTRLTVT.

The chain has TRBV3-1 (or the pseudogene TRBV3-2) and TRBJ1-4; 8 bases match TRBD1. V lost 4 bases and J lost 4; bases outside the gene matches: 2. The CDR3 covers 14 residues. The germline V gene encodes CDR1 LGHDT and CDR2 YNNKEL (reference sequence). The CDR3 DNA sequence: TGTGCCAGCAGCCCGGGACAGGTTAATGAAAAACTGTTTTTT. It encodes CASSPGQVNEKLFF.

The genes are TRBV3-1 (or the pseudogene TRBV3-2) and TRBJ2-1; 12 positions match TRBD2. V shed 1 base, J shed 6 bases, and the junction held 4 bases outside the gene matches. Germline V gene data show CDR1 as LGHDT and CDR2 as YNNKEL (reference sequence). This CDR3 region has 16 residues. CDR3 protein: CASSQVLLAGGNEQFF. The CDR3 DNA follows: TGTGCCAGCAGCCAAGTGTTACTAGCGGGAGGCAATGAGCAGTTCTTC.

CDR3 in DNA: TGCGCCAGCAGCTTGGCACCAGGGCAATCCTATAATTCACCCCTCCACTTT. Translation: CASSLAPGQSYNSPLHF. The chain carries TRBV5-1 and TRBJ1-6; tentative D call: TRBD1 (5 bases). Germline CDR1 and CDR2: SGHRS and YFSETQ. The CDR3 has 17 amino acids. V gave up 0 bases and J gave up 1 base, with 11 bases separating them.